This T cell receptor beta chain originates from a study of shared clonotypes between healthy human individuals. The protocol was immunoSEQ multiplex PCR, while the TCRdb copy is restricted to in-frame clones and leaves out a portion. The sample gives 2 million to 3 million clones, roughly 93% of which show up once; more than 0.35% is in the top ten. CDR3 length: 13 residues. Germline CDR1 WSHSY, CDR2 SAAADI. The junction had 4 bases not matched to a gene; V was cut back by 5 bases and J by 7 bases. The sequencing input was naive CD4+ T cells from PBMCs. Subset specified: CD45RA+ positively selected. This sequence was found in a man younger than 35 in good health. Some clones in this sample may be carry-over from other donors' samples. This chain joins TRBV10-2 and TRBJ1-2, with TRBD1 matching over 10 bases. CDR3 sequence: CASSSGTGAGYTF. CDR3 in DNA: TGCGCCAGCAGTTCCGGGACAGGGGCTGGCTACACCTTC.